The source of this T cell receptor beta chain is a study of T cell responses to AZD1222 COVID-19 vaccine. The repertoire was sequenced with immunoSEQ multiplex PCR; TCRdb's copy has only in-frame clones and lacks some. Here the sample spans 130,000 or so clones, 80% to 95% being singletons. This clone has a single count. Trimming stripped 4 bases from V and 3 bases from J, with 8 bases between. Germline V gene data show CDR1 as SGHRS and CDR2 as YFSETQ. This CDR3 is 12 amino acids long. This sequence was found in an adult in good health. V and J are TRBV5-1 and TRBJ2-7; no clear D. Sequences were derived from peripheral blood, sampled on day 0 of MenACWY control vaccination. CDR3: CASSPAGYEQYF. The CDR3 DNA is TGCGCCAGCAGCCCAGCAGGCTACGAGCAGTACTTC.